This T cell receptor beta chain comes out of a study of blood T cell repertoires in COVID-19. Study in general: The United States, Italy and Spain provided the acute and convalescent COVID-19 samples. Sources were T cells, B-cell-depleted T cells, or PBMCs; the material itself was cDNA or gDNA.

CDR3 size: 16 residues. Unmatched junction bases numbered 13, after V lost 5 bases and J lost 4 bases. Germline V gene sequence: CDR1 SGHVS, CDR2 FNYEAQ. This clone was detected a few times. Per the study methods: Amplifying reference gene primers gave estimates of nucleated cell counts. Generated by immunoSEQ multiplex PCR, the TCRdb table keeps only in-frame clones and is missing some. D and trimming were read from the DNA, whereas the V and J calls and clone size are those reported in that table. The sample has around 33,000 clones, approximately 71% seen once; the top ten hold approximately 16%. The sequencing input was peripheral blood. The rearrangement joins TRBV7-6 to TRBJ2-7, with 8 bases identical to TRBD2. The origin of this receptor is a human donor in a cohort sampled during active COVID-19. CDR3 residues: CASSLGSGGGQYEQYF. The CDR3, as DNA: TGTGCCAGCAGCCTAGGGAGCGGCGGGGGGCAATACGAGCAGTACTTC. Filled out from reference TRBV7-6 and TRBJ2-7, the complete variable domain reads GAGVSQSPRYKVTKRGQDVALRCDPISGHVSLYWYRQALGQGPEFLTYFNYEAQQDKSGLPNDRFSAERPEGSISTLTIQRTEQRDSAMYRCASSLGSGGGQYEQYFGPGTRLTVT.